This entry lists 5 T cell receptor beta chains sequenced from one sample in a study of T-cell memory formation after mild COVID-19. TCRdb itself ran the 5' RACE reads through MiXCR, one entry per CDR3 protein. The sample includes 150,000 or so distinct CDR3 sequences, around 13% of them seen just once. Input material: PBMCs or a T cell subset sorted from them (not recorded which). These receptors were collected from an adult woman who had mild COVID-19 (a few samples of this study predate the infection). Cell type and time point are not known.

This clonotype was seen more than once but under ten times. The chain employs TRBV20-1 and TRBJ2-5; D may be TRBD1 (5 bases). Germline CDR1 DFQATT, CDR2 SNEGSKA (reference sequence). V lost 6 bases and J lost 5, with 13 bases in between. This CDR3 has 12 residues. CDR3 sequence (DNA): TGCAGTGCCGGGTCGTGGGGCGAGACCCAGTACTTC. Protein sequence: CSAGSWGETQYF.

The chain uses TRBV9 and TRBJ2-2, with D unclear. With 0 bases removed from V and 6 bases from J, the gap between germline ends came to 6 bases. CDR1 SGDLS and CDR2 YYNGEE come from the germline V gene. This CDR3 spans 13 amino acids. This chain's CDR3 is CASSVGLAGELFF. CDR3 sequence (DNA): TGTGCCAGCAGCGTAGGACTTGCCGGGGAGCTGTTTTTT.

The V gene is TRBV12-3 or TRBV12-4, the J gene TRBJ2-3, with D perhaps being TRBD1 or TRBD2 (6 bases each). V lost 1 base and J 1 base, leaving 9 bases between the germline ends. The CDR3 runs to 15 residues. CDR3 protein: CASSLEGGGTDTQYF. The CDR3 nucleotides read TGTGCCAGCAGTTTAGAGGGGGGAGGCACAGATACGCAGTATTTT.

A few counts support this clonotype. Here the CDR3 DNA reads TGTGCCAGCATCATGGGGCTAGCGGGGGCCATCTCCTACGAGCAGTACTTC. Encoded protein: CASIMGLAGAISYEQYF. This sequence joins TRBV5-5 and TRBJ2-7; 10 nucleotides line up with TRBD2. Germline loops: CDR1 SGHKS, CDR2 YYEKEE (reference sequence). V lost 6 bases and J lost 0; bases outside the gene matches: 12. The CDR3 sequence is 17 residues long. The whole variable domain, remainder taken from reference TRBV5-5 and TRBJ2-7, is DAGVTQSPTHLIKTRGQQVTLRCSPISGHKSVSWYQQVLGQGPQFIFQYYEKEERGRGNFPDRFSARQFPNYSSELNVNALLLGDSALYLCASIMGLAGAISYEQYFGPGTRLTVT.

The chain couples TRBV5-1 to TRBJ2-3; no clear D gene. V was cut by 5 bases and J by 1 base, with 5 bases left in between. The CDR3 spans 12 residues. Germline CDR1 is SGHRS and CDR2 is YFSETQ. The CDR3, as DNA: TGCGCCAGCAGTATAGGCACAGATACGCAGTATTTT. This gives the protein CASSIGTDTQYF.